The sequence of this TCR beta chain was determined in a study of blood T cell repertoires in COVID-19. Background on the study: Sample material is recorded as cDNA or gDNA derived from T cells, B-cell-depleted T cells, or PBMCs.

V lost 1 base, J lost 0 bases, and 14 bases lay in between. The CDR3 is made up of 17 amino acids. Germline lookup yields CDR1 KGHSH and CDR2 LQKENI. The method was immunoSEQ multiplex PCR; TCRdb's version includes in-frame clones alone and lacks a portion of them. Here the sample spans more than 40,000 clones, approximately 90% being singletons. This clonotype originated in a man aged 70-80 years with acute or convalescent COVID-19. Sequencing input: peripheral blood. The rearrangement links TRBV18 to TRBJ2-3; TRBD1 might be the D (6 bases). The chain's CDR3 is CASSPLPGQVSTDTQYF. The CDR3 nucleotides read TGTGCCAGCTCACCACTACCGGGACAAGTCAGCACAGATACGCAGTATTTT.